A selection of T cell receptor beta chains follows, all from one sample in a study of T cell changes during pregnancy in multiple sclerosis. TCRdb's table, derived via immunoSEQ multiplex PCR, lists solely in-frame clones and lacks some. The repertoire includes 50,000 to 65,000 clones, about 96% of them detected once, and under 2.5% sits in the top ten. The sample consisted of CD8+ T cells from peripheral blood mononuclear cells, taken after pregnancy. The receptors come from a female donor with multiple sclerosis, enrolled in a pregnancy study. Each CDR3 is given with its conserved first and last residue. The D gene is left open where the match is weak. The size entry is marked missing in some rows and otherwise reads once, few, many or a size class.

len	abundance	j_gene	d_gene	v_gene	CDR3aa	CDR3nt
14	-	TRBJ2-3	TRBD2	TRBV7-9	CASSGTSVTDTQYF	TGTGCCAGCAGCGGGACTAGCGTCACAGATACGCAGTATTTT
14	-	TRBJ2-7	-	TRBV28	CASSPPGGTYEQYF	TGTGCCAGCAGTCCTCCCGGGGGTACGTACGAGCAGTACTTC
14	-	TRBJ2-1	-	TRBV5-4	CASTGGILGYEQFF	TGTGCCAGCACCGGGGGTATTCTGGGCTATGAGCAGTTCTTC
15	-	TRBJ2-7	-	TRBV4-1	CASSQVAGETYEQYF	TGCGCCAGCAGCCAAGTAGCAGGGGAAACCTACGAGCAGTACTTC
12	-	TRBJ2-7	-	TRBV28	CASSLTIYEQYF	TGTGCCAGCAGTTTAACTATCTACGAGCAGTACTTC
16	-	TRBJ1-5	-	TRBV21-1	CASSKVAGSSNQPQHF	TGTGCCAGCAGCAAAGTGGCCGGGAGTAGCAATCAGCCCCAGCATTTT
15	-	TRBJ2-2	-	TRBV7-9	CASSPRVRDNGELFF	TGTGCCAGCAGCCCGAGGGTTCGGGACAACGGGGAGCTGTTTTTT
13	-	TRBJ1-2	-	TRBV23-1	CASSQTELYGYTF	TGCGCCAGCAGTCAAACGGAGCTCTATGGCTACACCTTC
15	once	TRBJ1-1	-	TRBV29-1	CSVDPSTPWNTEAFF	TGCAGCGTTGATCCGTCGACACCCTGGAACACTGAAGCTTTCTTT
14	medium-sized	TRBJ2-7	-	TRBV5-5	CASSPTRSSYEQYF	TGTGCCAGCAGTCCGACACGCTCCTCCTACGAGCAGTACTTC
14	once	TRBJ2-1	TRBD2	TRBV6-5	CATAGTSGNNEQFF	TGTGCCACCGCCGGGACTAGCGGAAACAATGAGCAGTTCTTC
16	-	TRBJ2-2	-	TRBV28	CASSSGLERYTGELFF	TGTGCCAGCAGTTCGGGTTTGGAGCGGTACACCGGGGAGCTGTTTTTT
12	-	TRBJ2-3	-	TRBV5-4	CASSLSRDTQYF	TGTGCCAGCAGCTTGAGTAGAGATACGCAGTATTTT
18	once	TRBJ2-5	TRBD2	TRBV27	CASSPGGTSGFRQETQYF	TGTGCCAGCAGTCCAGGCGGGACTAGCGGCTTTCGCCAAGAGACCCAGTACTTC
13	-	TRBJ2-7	-	TRBV9	CASSDGMSYEQYF	TGTGCCAGCAGCGACGGGATGTCCTACGAGCAGTACTTC
14	-	TRBJ1-3	-	TRBV19	CASTLRSSGNTIYF	TGTGCCAGTACCCTGAGGAGCTCTGGAAACACCATATATTTT
15	-	TRBJ2-1	TRBD2	TRBV2	CASVTSGREYNEQFF	TGTGCCAGCGTGACTAGCGGGAGGGAATACAATGAGCAGTTCTTC
15	-	TRBJ2-1	-	TRBV6-1	CASSEWPAQGNEQFF	TGTGCCAGCAGTGAATGGCCCGCACAGGGCAATGAGCAGTTCTTC
15	-	TRBJ2-7	TRBD2	TRBV7-8	CASSLWSGSSYEQYF	TGTGCCAGCAGCTTGTGGAGCGGGAGCTCCTACGAGCAGTACTTC
11	-	TRBJ2-7	TRBD2	TRBV25-1	CASRAGDEQYF	TGTGCCTCTCGGGCGGGAGACGAGCAGTACTTC
13	-	TRBJ2-3	TRBD2	TRBV29-1	CSGSGRMVDTQYF	TGCAGCGGTAGCGGGAGAATGGTAGATACGCAGTATTTT
14	-	TRBJ2-7	-	TRBV2	CASSGPMESYEQYF	TGTGCCAGCAGTGGGCCCATGGAGAGCTACGAGCAGTACTTC
12	-	TRBJ2-7	-	TRBV19	CASSIGGQEQYF	TGTGCCAGTAGTATCGGGGGGCAGGAGCAGTACTTC
17	-	TRBJ2-3	TRBD1	TRBV27	CASRVPGWDSQEDTQYF	TGTGCCAGCAGAGTACCAGGGTGGGACAGCCAGGAAGATACGCAGTATTTT
15	few	TRBJ2-1	TRBD2	TRBV7-3	CASSPSGLAGNEQFF	TGTGCCAGCAGCCCCTCGGGACTAGCGGGCAATGAGCAGTTCTTC
16	-	TRBJ2-4	TRBD2	TRBV7-9	CASSPGRASGENIQYF	TGTGCCAGCAGCCCTGGGCGGGCTAGCGGAGAAAACATTCAGTACTTC
16	-	TRBJ2-2	TRBD1	TRBV7-8	CASSLGTGANTGELFF	TGTGCCAGCAGCTTAGGGACAGGGGCGAACACCGGGGAGCTGTTTTTT
17	once	TRBJ2-7	-	TRBV2	CASSEVLFRESQDEQYF	TGTGCCAGCAGTGAAGTGCTGTTCCGTGAGTCGCAAGACGAGCAGTACTTC
13	-	TRBJ1-2	-	TRBV5-1	CASSLGQNYGYTF	TGCGCCAGCAGCTTGGGACAGAATTATGGCTACACCTTC
17	-	TRBJ2-7	-	TRBV15	CATSTPIGALPVYEQYF	TGTGCCACCAGCACACCCATAGGGGCCTTGCCGGTCTACGAGCAGTACTTC
14	-	TRBJ2-3	TRBD1	TRBV27	CASSLGTGLDTQYF	TGTGCCAGCAGTTTGGGGACAGGGTTAGATACGCAGTATTTT
16	-	TRBJ2-7	TRBD2	TRBV29-1	CSVRGTSGRGTYEQYF	TGCAGCGTAAGAGGGACTAGCGGGAGGGGAACCTACGAGCAGTACTTC
13	-	TRBJ1-1	TRBD1	TRBV28	CASSLGTGIRAFF	TGTGCCAGCAGTTTAGGGACAGGGATCCGAGCTTTCTTT
14	many	TRBJ1-2	-	TRBV13	CASSLGSGGYGYTF	TGTGCCAGCAGCTTAGGTAGCGGAGGCTATGGCTACACCTTC
19	-	TRBJ2-7	TRBD2	TRBV28	CASSLGIVGGRDTSYEQYF	TGTGCCAGCAGTTTGGGGATTGTTGGCGGGAGGGATACCTCCTACGAGCAGTACTTC
14	-	TRBJ1-5	-	TRBV4-1	CASSQEGARQPQHF	TGCGCCAGCAGCCAAGAAGGGGCCCGGCAGCCCCAGCATTTT
14	-	TRBJ2-5	-	TRBV19	CASSIPGVRETQYF	TGTGCCAGTAGTATCCCTGGAGTTCGGGAGACCCAGTACTTC
12	-	TRBJ1-1	-	TRBV19	CASSQGNTEAFF	TGTGCCAGTAGTCAGGGGAACACTGAAGCTTTCTTT
15	once	TRBJ2-7	-	TRBV5-6	CASAPTPQGSVEQYF	TGTGCCAGCGCTCCCACCCCTCAGGGCTCCGTCGAGCAGTACTTC
16	-	TRBJ1-1	-	TRBV7-9	CASSLGLGGPWGEAFF	TGTGCCAGCAGCTTAGGTTTGGGGGGGCCGTGGGGTGAAGCTTTCTTT
18	-	TRBJ2-5	TRBD1	TRBV12-5	CASGFGTGGAGYLETQYF	TGTGCTAGTGGTTTCGGGACAGGGGGCGCCGGGTATCTGGAGACCCAGTACTTC
13	-	TRBJ2-6	-	TRBV27	CASSFRGANVLTF	TGTGCCAGCAGTTTCCGTGGGGCCAACGTCCTGACTTTC
13	once	TRBJ2-1	TRBD1	TRBV5-8	CASSSRQGSEQFF	TGTGCCAGCAGCAGCAGACAGGGAAGCGAGCAGTTCTTC
15	-	TRBJ2-2	-	TRBV7-6	CASSLRSVTTGELFF	TGTGCCAGCAGCCTACGATCGGTTACGACCGGGGAGCTGTTTTTT
16	-	TRBJ1-4	-	TRBV15	CATSRGRGSSNEKLFF	TGTGCCACCAGCAGGGGCAGGGGAAGCTCGAATGAAAAACTGTTTTTT
16	-	TRBJ2-7	TRBD2	TRBV29-1	CSAILVGLAGLYEQYF	TGCAGCGCCATACTCGTGGGACTAGCGGGATTGTACGAGCAGTACTTC
14	-	TRBJ1-2	TRBD1	TRBV7-9	CASSLETGGYGYTF	TGTGCCAGCAGCTTGGAAACAGGGGGCTATGGCTACACCTTC
15	-	TRBJ2-7	TRBD1	TRBV5-1	CASSPDPGTAGEQYF	TGCGCCAGCAGCCCAGATCCCGGGACAGCTGGTGAGCAGTACTTC
15	-	TRBJ2-1	-	TRBV27	CASTFSRSSYNEQFF	TGTGCCAGCACTTTTTCCCGCAGCTCCTACAATGAGCAGTTCTTC
18	-	TRBJ2-6	-	TRBV21-1	CARENTRQGAAGANVLTF	TGTGCCAGGGAAAACACACGGCAGGGGGCTGCAGGGGCCAACGTCCTGACTTTC
16	-	TRBJ2-7	TRBD2	TRBV19	CATLPIAGRTEDEQYF	TGTGCCACCCTACCAATAGCGGGGAGAACTGAGGACGAGCAGTACTTC
15	-	TRBJ2-3	-	TRBV6-6	CASSYYEGGTDTQYF	TGTGCCAGCAGTTACTATGAGGGAGGCACAGATACGCAGTATTTT